This T cell receptor (beta chain) appears in the sequencing data of a study of T cells in severe cutaneous drug reactions (dated by TCRdb to about 2019). Some background on the complete study: Recruitment took place between about 2010 and 2019, drawing patients from Taiwan, Thailand and a European registry network. Only patients with a probable or definite SJS/TEN or DRESS diagnosis by RegiSCAR criteria were enrolled. The Naranjo algorithm and the ALDEN drug causality algorithm were used to assign the culprit drug. Blister fluids/cells, PBMC and other biological samples were taken from patients in the acute stage or the recovery stage. Single-cell sequencing, quantitative PCR validation, functional assays and transgenic mouse experiments were combined with bulk TCR sequencing. Libraries used iRepertoire multiplex PCR; authors cited a comparison showing similar capture of abundant clonotypes across iRepertoire and 5' RACE methods with or without UMI. The paper as a whole reports these results and caveats: A public TCRbeta CDR3 was found in all seven CBZ-SJS/TEN blister samples (mean approximately 15%) but was undetectable or scarce in tolerant-control and healthy-donor PBMC. According to the authors, further study is still needed to determine whether the public TCR generalizes to SJS/TEN caused by other drugs. CBZ-SJS/TEN patients showed strongly increased TRBV12-4 usage, with averages of roughly 34% in blister cells and roughly 5% in PBMC.

CDR1 and CDR2 (DFQATT, SNEGSKA) derive from the germline V gene (reference sequence). The CDR3 has 15 amino acids, counting the end cysteine and phenylalanine. DNA is not on record. To note about this clonotype: Its antigen remains undetermined.

For both bulk and single-cell sequencing, libraries were prepared with the iRepertoire multiplex PCR system and TCR subtype-specific primers. Multiplex PCR with primers targeting V, D and J gene regions was used to generate bulk TCR beta libraries. Bulk TCR library preparation used roughly 100-550 ng of RNA per sample as input. An Illumina MiSeq was used to sequence bulk TCR beta amplicons. In the paper's pipeline: Quality control steps removed sample misassignments and low-quality sequencing reads. The amino acids lying between the V-gene Y[YFLI]C motif and the J-segment [FW]GXGT motif were defined as CDR3. CDR3 clonotypes and TRBV and TRBJ gene assignments were based on the IMGT database. TRBV expression in each sample was normalized to the mean expression of the same gene in PBMC from roughly 45 healthy donors. With the reads reprocessed by TCRdb, a single entry stands for each CDR3 protein sequence and no DNA is reported. The V and J calls were determined by TCRdb, not by the authors. The record for this sample contains 10,000 or so distinct CDR3 sequences. Around a fifth of the sample belongs to the ten largest clones.

The donors whose samples were sequenced had carbamazepine-induced Stevens-Johnson syndrome or toxic epidermal necrolysis (CBZ-SJS/TEN). To look for drug-specific clonotypes, next-generation sequencing was used to profile the T cell receptor repertoires of patients with drug-induced severe cutaneous adverse reactions. RNA was isolated either from blister cells of skin lesions or from peripheral blood mononuclear cells. This clonotype was obtained from a human donor with Stevens-Johnson syndrome, a severe cutaneous drug reaction. The sample taken for sequencing was cells from a skin blister. The sample's cell subset or site label, in plain terms: unsorted cells from skin lesion blisters. The chain employs TRBV20-1 and TRBJ2-1; the D call from TCRdb, TRBD2, cannot be confirmed without DNA. The CDR3 in this case is CSARDIGERREKQFF.